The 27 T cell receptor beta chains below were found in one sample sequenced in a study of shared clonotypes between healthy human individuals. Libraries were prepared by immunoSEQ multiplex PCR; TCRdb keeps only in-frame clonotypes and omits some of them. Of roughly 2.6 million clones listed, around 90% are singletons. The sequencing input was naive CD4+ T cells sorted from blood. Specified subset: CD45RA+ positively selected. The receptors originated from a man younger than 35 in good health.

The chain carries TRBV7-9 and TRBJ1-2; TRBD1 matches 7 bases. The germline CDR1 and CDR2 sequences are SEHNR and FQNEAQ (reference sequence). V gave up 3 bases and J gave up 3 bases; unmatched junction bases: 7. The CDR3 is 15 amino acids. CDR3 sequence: CASSLRKGQDYGYTF. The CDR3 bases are TGTGCCAGCAGCTTGCGAAAAGGACAGGACTATGGCTACACCTTC.

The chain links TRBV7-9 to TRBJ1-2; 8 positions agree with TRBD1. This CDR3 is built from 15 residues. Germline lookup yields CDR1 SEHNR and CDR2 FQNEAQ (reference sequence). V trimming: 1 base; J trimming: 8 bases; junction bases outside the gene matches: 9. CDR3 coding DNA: TGTGCCAGCAGCTTAGGGGGCGGACAGGGCCTCGGCTACACCTTC. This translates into CASSLGGGQGLGYTF.

CDR3 sequence reads: CASSLSGVSNQPQHF. CDR3 DNA: TGTGCCAGCAGCTTGTCAGGGGTTAGCAATCAGCCCCAGCATTTT. This chain connects TRBV6-5 to TRBJ1-5, with D maybe TRBD1 (6 bases). CDR3 size: 15 residues. Trimming left V 6 bases short and J 0 bases short, with 12 bases between. From germline, CDR1 is MNHEY and CDR2 SVGAGI.

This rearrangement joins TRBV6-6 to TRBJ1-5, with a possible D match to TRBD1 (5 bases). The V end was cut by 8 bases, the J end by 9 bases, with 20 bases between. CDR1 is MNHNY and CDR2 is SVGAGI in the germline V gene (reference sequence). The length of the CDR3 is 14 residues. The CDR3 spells CASGSGTDQGPQHF. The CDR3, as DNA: TGTGCCAGCGGCTCCGGGACGGACCAAGGGCCCCAGCATTTT.

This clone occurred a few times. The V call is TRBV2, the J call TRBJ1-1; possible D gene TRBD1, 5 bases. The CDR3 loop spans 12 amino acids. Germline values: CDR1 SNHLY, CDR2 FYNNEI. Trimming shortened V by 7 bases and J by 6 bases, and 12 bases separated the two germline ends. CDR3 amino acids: CASTGSGPEAFF. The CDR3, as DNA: TGTGCCAGCACGGGGTCGGGGCCTGAAGCTTTCTTT.

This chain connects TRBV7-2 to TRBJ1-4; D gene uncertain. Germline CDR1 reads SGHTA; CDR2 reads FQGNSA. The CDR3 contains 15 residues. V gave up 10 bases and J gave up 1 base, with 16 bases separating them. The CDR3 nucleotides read TGTGCCACCTCCCCACGGGGTCGAACTAATGAAAAACTGTTTTTT. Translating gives CATSPRGRTNEKLFF.

CDR3 residues: CASSSAGPGRETQYF. The CDR3 bases are TGTGCCAGCAGTTCGGCGGGCCCAGGGCGTGAGACCCAGTACTTC. The chain joins TRBV6-6 to TRBJ2-5; D assignment may be TRBD1 or TRBD2 (5 bases each). The V end lost 4 bases, the J end lost 5 bases, and 17 bases lay between the germline ends. The CDR3 is 15 amino acids. Germline lookup yields CDR1 MNHNY and CDR2 SVGAGI (reference sequence).

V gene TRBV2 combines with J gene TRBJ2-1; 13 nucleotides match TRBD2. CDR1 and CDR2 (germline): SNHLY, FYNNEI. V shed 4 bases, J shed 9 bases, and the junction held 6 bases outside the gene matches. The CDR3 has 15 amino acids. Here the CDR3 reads CASSAGLAGIGEQFF. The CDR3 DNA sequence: TGTGCCAGCAGTGCGGGACTAGCGGGGATCGGTGAGCAGTTCTTC.

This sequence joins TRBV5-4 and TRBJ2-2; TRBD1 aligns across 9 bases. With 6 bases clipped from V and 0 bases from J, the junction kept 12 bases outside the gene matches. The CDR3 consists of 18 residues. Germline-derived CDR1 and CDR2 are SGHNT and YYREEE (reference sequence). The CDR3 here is CASTRGTGRTSNTGELFF. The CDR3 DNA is TGTGCCAGCACCCGGGGGACAGGGAGAACCTCGAACACCGGGGAGCTGTTTTTT.

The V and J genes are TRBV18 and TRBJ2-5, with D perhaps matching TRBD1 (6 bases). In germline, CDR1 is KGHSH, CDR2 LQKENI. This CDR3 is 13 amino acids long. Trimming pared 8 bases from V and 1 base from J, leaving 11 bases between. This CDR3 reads CASTTGSQETQYF. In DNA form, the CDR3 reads TGTGCCAGCACCACAGGGAGCCAAGAGACCCAGTACTTC.

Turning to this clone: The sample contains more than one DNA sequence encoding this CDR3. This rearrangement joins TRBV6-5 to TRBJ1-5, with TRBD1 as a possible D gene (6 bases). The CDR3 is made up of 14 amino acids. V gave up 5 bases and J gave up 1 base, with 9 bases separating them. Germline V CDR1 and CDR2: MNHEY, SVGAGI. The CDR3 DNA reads TGTGCCAGCAGTCGCACAGGGAGCAATCAGCCCCAGCATTTT. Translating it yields CASSRTGSNQPQHF.

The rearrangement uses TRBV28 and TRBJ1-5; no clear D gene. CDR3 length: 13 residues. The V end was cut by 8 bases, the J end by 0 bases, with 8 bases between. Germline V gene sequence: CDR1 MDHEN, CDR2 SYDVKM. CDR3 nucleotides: TGTGCCAGCGGAGCTTATAGCAATCAGCCCCAGCATTTT. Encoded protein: CASGAYSNQPQHF.

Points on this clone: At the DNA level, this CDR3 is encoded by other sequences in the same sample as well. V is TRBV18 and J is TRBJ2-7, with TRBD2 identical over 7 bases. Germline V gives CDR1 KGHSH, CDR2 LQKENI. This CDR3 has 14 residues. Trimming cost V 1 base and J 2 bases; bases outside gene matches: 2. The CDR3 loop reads CASSPQGGTYEQYF. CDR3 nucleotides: TGTGCCAGCTCACCACAGGGAGGGACCTACGAGCAGTACTTC. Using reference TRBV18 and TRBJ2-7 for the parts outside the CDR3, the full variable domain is NAGVMQNPRHLVRRRGQEARLRCSPMKGHSHVYWYRQLPEEGLKFMVYLQKENIIDESGMPKERFSAEFPKEGPSILRIQQVVRGDSAAYFCASSPQGGTYEQYFGPGTRLTVT.

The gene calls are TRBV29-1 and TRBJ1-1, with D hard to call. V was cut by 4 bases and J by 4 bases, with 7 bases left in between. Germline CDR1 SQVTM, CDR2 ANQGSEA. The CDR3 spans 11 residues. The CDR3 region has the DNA TGCAGCGTTGTTTCGGCCACTGAAGCTTTCTTT. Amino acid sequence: CSVVSATEAFF.

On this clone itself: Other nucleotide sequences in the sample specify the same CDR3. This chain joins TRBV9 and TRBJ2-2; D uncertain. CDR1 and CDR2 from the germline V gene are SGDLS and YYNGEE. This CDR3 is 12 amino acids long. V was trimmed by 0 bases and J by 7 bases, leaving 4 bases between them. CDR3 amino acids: CASSVGFGELFF. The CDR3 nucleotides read TGTGCCAGCAGCGTAGGTTTCGGGGAGCTGTTTTTT.

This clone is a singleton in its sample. The CDR3 spells CASSLGTGVDYGYTF. Written as DNA, the CDR3 is TGTGCCAGCAGCCTTGGAACAGGGGTCGACTATGGCTACACCTTC. This chain uses TRBV7-6 with TRBJ1-2; 7 positions match TRBD1. CDR1 and CDR2 (germline): SGHVS, FNYEAQ. V shed 5 bases, J shed 3 bases, and the junction held 9 bases outside the gene matches. The length of the CDR3 is 15 residues.

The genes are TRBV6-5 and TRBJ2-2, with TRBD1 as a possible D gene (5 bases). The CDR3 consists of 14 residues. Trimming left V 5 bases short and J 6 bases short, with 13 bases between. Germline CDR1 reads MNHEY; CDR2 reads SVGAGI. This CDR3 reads CASSPREFSGELFF. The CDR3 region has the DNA TGTGCCAGCAGTCCCAGGGAATTCTCCGGGGAGCTGTTTTTT.

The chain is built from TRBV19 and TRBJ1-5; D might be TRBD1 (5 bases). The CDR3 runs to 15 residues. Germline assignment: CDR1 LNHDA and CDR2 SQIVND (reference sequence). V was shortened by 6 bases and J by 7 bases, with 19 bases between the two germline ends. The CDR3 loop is CASRWGGQGQQPQHF. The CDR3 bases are TGTGCCAGTAGATGGGGAGGCCAGGGTCAGCAGCCCCAGCATTTT.

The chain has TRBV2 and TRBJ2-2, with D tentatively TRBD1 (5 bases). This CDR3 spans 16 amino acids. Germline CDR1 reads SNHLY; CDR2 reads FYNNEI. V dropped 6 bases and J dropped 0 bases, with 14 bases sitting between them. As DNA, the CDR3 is TGTGCCAGCAGCAAGAACAGGAACGCGAACACCGGGGAGCTGTTTTTT. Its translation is CASSKNRNANTGELFF.

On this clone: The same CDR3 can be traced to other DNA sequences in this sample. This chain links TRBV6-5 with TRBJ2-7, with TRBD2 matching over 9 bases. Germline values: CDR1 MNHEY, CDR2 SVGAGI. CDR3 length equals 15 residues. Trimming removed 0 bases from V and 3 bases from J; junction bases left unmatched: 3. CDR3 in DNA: TGTGCCAGCAGTTACTCGGCTAGCGGGATCTACGAGCAGTACTTC. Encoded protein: CASSYSASGIYEQYF.

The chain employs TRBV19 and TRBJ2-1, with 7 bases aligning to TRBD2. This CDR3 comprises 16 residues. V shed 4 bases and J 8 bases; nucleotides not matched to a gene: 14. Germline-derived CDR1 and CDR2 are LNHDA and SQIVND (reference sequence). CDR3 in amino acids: CASSRPPGLTTDEQFF. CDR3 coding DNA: TGTGCCAGTAGTAGGCCCCCGGGACTAACCACCGATGAGCAGTTCTTC. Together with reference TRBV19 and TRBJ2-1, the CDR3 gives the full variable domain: DGGITQSPKYLFRKEGQNVTLSCEQNLNHDAMYWYRQDPGQGLRLIYYSQIVNDFQKGDIAEGYSVSREKKESFPLTVTSAQKNPTAFYLCASSRPPGLTTDEQFFGPGTRLTVL.

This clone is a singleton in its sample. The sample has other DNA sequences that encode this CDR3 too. CDR3 amino acids: CASSFGGSYEQYF. For the CDR3, the DNA is TGTGCCAGCAGTTTCGGTGGTTCCTACGAGCAGTACTTC. V and J are TRBV28 and TRBJ2-7; no definite D call. CDR3 length equals 13 residues. V was cut by 3 bases and J by 1 base, with 7 bases left in between. Germline V gene lookup returns CDR1 MDHEN and CDR2 SYDVKM.

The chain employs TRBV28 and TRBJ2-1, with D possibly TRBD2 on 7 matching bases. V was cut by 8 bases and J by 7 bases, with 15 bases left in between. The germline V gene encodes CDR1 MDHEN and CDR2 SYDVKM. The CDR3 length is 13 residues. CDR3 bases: TGTGCCAGCCTACTTGCGGGGGCGAATGAGCAGTTCTTC. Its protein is CASLLAGANEQFF.

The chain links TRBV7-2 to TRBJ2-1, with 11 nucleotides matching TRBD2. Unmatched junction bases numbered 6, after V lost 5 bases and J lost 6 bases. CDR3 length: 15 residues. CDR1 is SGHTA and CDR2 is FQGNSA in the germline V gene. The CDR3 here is CASSPASGGRNEQFF. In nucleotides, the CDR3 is TGTGCCAGCAGCCCTGCTAGCGGGGGGCGCAATGAGCAGTTCTTC. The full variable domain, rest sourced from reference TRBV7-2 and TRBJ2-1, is GAGVSQSPSNKVTEKGKDVELRCDPISGHTALYWYRQSLGQGLEFLIYFQGNSAPDKSGLPSDRFSAERTGGSVSTLTIQRTQQEDSAVYLCASSPASGGRNEQFFGPGTRLTVL.

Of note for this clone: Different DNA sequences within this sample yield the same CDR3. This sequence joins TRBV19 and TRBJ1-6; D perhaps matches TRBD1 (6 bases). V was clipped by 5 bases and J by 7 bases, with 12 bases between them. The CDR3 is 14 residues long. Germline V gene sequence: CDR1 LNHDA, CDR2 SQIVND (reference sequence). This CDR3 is CASSAQGANSPLHF. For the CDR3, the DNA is TGTGCCAGTAGTGCACAGGGCGCCAATTCACCCCTCCACTTT.

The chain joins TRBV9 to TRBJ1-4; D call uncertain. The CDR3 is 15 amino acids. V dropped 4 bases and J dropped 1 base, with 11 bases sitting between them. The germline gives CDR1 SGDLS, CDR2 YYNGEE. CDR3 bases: TGTGCCAGCAGCCCCCATGCAGGAACTAATGAAAAACTGTTTTTT. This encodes CASSPHAGTNEKLFF.

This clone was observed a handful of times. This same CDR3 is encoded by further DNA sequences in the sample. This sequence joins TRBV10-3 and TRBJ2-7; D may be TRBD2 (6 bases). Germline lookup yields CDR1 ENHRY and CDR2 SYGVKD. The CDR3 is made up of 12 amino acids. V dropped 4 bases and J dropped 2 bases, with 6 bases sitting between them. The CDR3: CAISGGAYEQYF. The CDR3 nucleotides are TGTGCCATCAGTGGGGGGGCCTACGAGCAGTACTTC.